The 19 T cell receptor beta chains presented below share a single source sample, sequenced in a study of T cell responses to AZD1222 COVID-19 vaccine. The method was immunoSEQ multiplex PCR; TCRdb's version includes in-frame clones alone and lacks a portion of them. The data show roughly 190,000 clones, just over 90% seen once. The sample here was peripheral blood, taken on day 0 of AZD1222 vaccination. These receptor sequences come from an adult in good health.

Here the CDR3 reads CASSFIAGVTGELFF. CDR3 DNA: TGTGCCAGCAGTTTCATAGCAGGGGTCACCGGGGAGCTGTTTTTT. The chain employs TRBV27 and TRBJ2-2; possible D gene TRBD1, 6 bases. Trimming took 3 bases from V and 4 from J, leaving 12 bases between them. There are 15 residues in the CDR3. From germline, CDR1 is MNHEY and CDR2 SMNVEV (reference sequence).

This sequence joins TRBV5-1 and TRBJ2-2; D not certain. CDR1 is SGHRS, CDR2 YFSETQ, per germline. The CDR3 spans 11 residues. Between the trimmed V and J ends, which lost 4 bases and 9 bases, there was a span of 7 bases. CDR3 DNA sequence: TGCGCCAGCAGCCCCAACAGGGAGCTGTTTTTT. Protein product: CASSPNRELFF.

This clone has just one count. This chain connects TRBV7-9 to TRBJ2-7; no definite D call. Deletions cut 1 base from V and 6 bases from J, with 7 bases between. Germline V CDR1 and CDR2: SEHNR, FQNEAQ (reference sequence). This CDR3 has 12 amino acids. Here the CDR3 DNA reads TGTGCCAGCAGCTTAGTCGACGTCGAGCAGTACTTC. Its protein product is CASSLVDVEQYF.

The chain uses TRBV29-1 and TRBJ2-5; D might be TRBD1 or TRBD2, each matching 5 bases. This CDR3 contains 14 residues. V lost 4 bases and J 6 bases, leaving 18 bases between the germline ends. Germline V gene lookup returns CDR1 SQVTM and CDR2 ANQGSEA. CDR3 sequence reads: CSVGGTGSVKTQYF. CDR3 sequence (DNA): TGCAGCGTTGGAGGGACGGGGTCGGTGAAGACCCAGTACTTC. Variable domain in full (rest from reference TRBV29-1 and TRBJ2-5): SAVISQKPSRDICQRGTSLTIQCQVDSQVTMMFWYRQQPGQSLTLIATANQGSEATYESGFVIDKFPISRPNLTFSTLTVSNMSPEDSSIYLCSVGGTGSVKTQYFGPGTRLLVL.

The CDR3 reads CASSQQGAPNYGYTF. The CDR3 DNA is TGTGCCAGCAGCCAACAAGGGGCCCCTAACTATGGCTACACCTTC. The V and J genes are TRBV14 and TRBJ1-2; maybe TRBD1 (5 bases). The CDR3 is made up of 15 amino acids. Between the trimmed V and J ends, which lost 2 bases and 0 bases, there was a span of 10 bases. The germline CDR1 and CDR2 sequences are SGHDN and FVKESK. The full variable domain, with the rest looked up from reference TRBV14 and TRBJ1-2, is EAGVTQFPSHSVIEKGQTVTLRCDPISGHDNLYWYRRVMGKEIKFLLHFVKESKQDESGMPNNRFLAERTGGTYSTLKVQPAELEDSGVYFCASSQQGAPNYGYTFGSGTRLTVV.

The J gene is TRBJ2-3, the V gene TRBV4-2; D not certain. The V and J ends lost 0 bases and 6 bases respectively, with 4 bases between them. The CDR3 has 12 residues. Germline loops: CDR1 LGHNA, CDR2 YNFKEQ. The CDR3 region is CASSQDTDTQYF. The CDR3 DNA sequence: TGTGCCAGCAGCCAAGACACGGATACGCAGTATTTT.

The chain employs TRBV12-5 and TRBJ2-1; no definite D call. CDR1 is LGHNT and CDR2 is FRNRAP in the germline V gene. The CDR3 has 14 amino acids. V lost 3 bases and J lost 7, with 13 bases in between. The CDR3: CASGLPQVRNEQFF. The CDR3 nucleotides read TGTGCTAGTGGTTTACCCCAGGTGAGGAATGAGCAGTTCTTC.

This clone was detected only a few times. The CDR3 spells CAWSPRPRSGNTIYF. The CDR3 nucleotides are TGTGCCTGGAGTCCGAGACCTAGGTCTGGAAACACCATATATTTT. The chain couples TRBV30 to TRBJ1-3; no definite D call. V was clipped by 2 bases and J by 1 base, with 12 bases between them. This CDR3 comprises 15 residues. Germline V gene lookup returns CDR1 GTSNPN and CDR2 SVGIG (reference sequence).

This clone was observed a few times. The J gene is TRBJ2-2, the V gene TRBV18; possible D gene TRBD1, 6 bases. The V end lost 4 bases, the J end lost 6 bases, and 15 bases lay between the germline ends. The germline V gene encodes CDR1 KGHSH and CDR2 LQKENI. The CDR3 runs 15 residues. This CDR3 reads CASSLRTPGAGELFF. CDR3 DNA sequence: TGTGCCAGCTCACTAAGGACCCCAGGGGCCGGGGAGCTGTTTTTT.

This chain connects TRBV10-2 to TRBJ1-1; D call uncertain. The CDR3 runs 14 residues. The germline V gene encodes CDR1 WSHSY and CDR2 SAAADI. V was pared by 3 bases and J by 1 base, with 9 bases between. The CDR3: CASSDLGWNTEAFF. The CDR3 DNA is TGCGCCAGCAGTGACCTCGGATGGAACACTGAAGCTTTCTTT.

The J gene is TRBJ2-7, the V gene TRBV27, with D tentatively TRBD1 (5 bases). V was trimmed by 6 bases and J by 4 bases, leaving 10 bases between them. The CDR3 extends over 12 amino acids. CDR1 is MNHEY and CDR2 is SMNVEV in the germline V gene (reference sequence). The CDR3 DNA sequence: TGTGCCAGCAGGGGGCGTAAGTACGAGCAGTACTTC. Amino acid sequence: CASRGRKYEQYF.

The chain couples TRBV5-5 to TRBJ1-5; TRBD1 might be the D (6 bases). The V gene lost 5 bases and the J gene lost 2 bases, with 17 bases spanning the gap. The CDR3 has 16 amino acids. Germline V gene sequence: CDR1 SGHKS, CDR2 YYEKEE (reference sequence). This CDR3 is CASSRTGGRGNQPQHF. The CDR3, as DNA: TGTGCCAGCAGTCGCACTGGGGGCCGGGGCAATCAGCCCCAGCATTTT. Full variable domain (missing parts from reference TRBV5-5 and TRBJ1-5): DAGVTQSPTHLIKTRGQQVTLRCSPISGHKSVSWYQQVLGQGPQFIFQYYEKEERGRGNFPDRFSARQFPNYSSELNVNALLLGDSALYLCASSRTGGRGNQPQHFGDGTRLSIL.

The chain joins TRBV5-1 to TRBJ1-6; 7 bases map to TRBD1. CDR3 length: 16 residues. Germline trimming cut 5 bases from V and 3 bases from J; bases unmatched to any gene: 8. The germline CDR1 and CDR2 sequences are SGHRS and YFSETQ. CDR3: CASREGQTLYNSPLHF. The CDR3 DNA sequence: TGCGCCAGCAGGGAGGGACAGACACTCTATAATTCACCCCTCCACTTT.

V gene TRBV12-3 or TRBV12-4 combines with J gene TRBJ2-7; the D gene is possibly TRBD2 (5 bases). Trimming stripped 6 bases from V and 11 bases from J, with 20 bases between. CDR3 size: 13 residues. CDR3 nucleotide sequence: TGTGCCAGCAGGCTCCATACCGGGATTAGGAAGTACTTC. This gives the protein CASRLHTGIRKYF.

The chain uses TRBV7-6 and TRBJ1-4; 9 nucleotides agree with TRBD1. This CDR3 comprises 15 residues. The junction had 3 bases not matched to a gene; V was cut back by 1 base and J by 6 bases. Germline CDR1 reads SGHVS; CDR2 reads FNYEAQ. The CDR3 DNA is TGTGCCAGCAGCTTAGGCGGACAGGGGTATGAAAAACTGTTTTTT. It translates to CASSLGGQGYEKLFF.

The CDR3 protein is CASSLSMGLAGRTGELFF. CDR3 in DNA: TGTGCCAGCAGTTTATCGATGGGACTAGCGGGGCGAACCGGGGAGCTGTTTTTT. The rearrangement joins TRBV27 to TRBJ2-2, with 13 bases identical to TRBD2. V was clipped by 0 bases and J by 5 bases; unmatched bases: 6. The CDR3 sequence is 18 residues long. Germline assignment: CDR1 MNHEY and CDR2 SMNVEV (reference sequence).

As for this clone: Different DNA sequences within this sample yield the same CDR3. J is TRBJ1-1 and V is TRBV5-1, with D uncertain. The V end was cut by 0 bases, the J end by 4 bases, with 7 bases between. Germline assignment: CDR1 SGHRS and CDR2 YFSETQ. The CDR3 has 13 residues. CDR3 region: CASSLAGSTEAFF. As DNA, the CDR3 is TGCGCCAGCAGCTTGGCGGGGAGCACTGAAGCTTTCTTT.

This chain joins TRBV10-1 and TRBJ2-5; 10 bases match TRBD2. This CDR3 has 16 amino acids. CDR1 WNHNN and CDR2 SYGVQD come from the germline V gene (reference sequence). The V gene end was trimmed by 3 bases and the J gene end by 5 bases; junction bases not matched to a gene: 9. This CDR3 reads CASSDTSGVTGETQYF. For the CDR3, the DNA is TGCGCCAGCAGTGATACTAGCGGGGTCACCGGGGAGACCCAGTACTTC.

This chain joins TRBV5-8 and TRBJ2-3, with 8 bases lining up with TRBD1. With V trimmed by 4 bases and J by 4 bases, 8 bases remained unmatched. The CDR3 extends over 15 amino acids. Germline CDR1 and CDR2: SGHTS and YDEGEE. The CDR3 coding sequence is TGTGCCAGCAGCCTCGACAGGGGCTACCCAGATACGCAGTATTTT. Protein sequence: CASSLDRGYPDTQYF.